The rows below give T cell receptor beta chains drawn from one sample of a study of blood T cells in healthy people across ages. TCRdb ran MiXCR on the 5' RACE reads and lists one entry per CDR3 protein. The sample has 1 million or so distinct CDR3 sequences, more than 35% seen once. Sequenced material: blood. Every receptor here comes from a woman aged 60 to 75 in good health. Both conserved end residues are part of each CDR3. A D gene is named only where the DNA matches it firmly. Not all rows give a size; the values are once, few, many and, for expanded clones, a class.

j_gene: TRBJ2-1
abundance: .
v_gene: TRBV20-1
d_gene: TRBD2
CDR3aa: CSARGPGLAAHNEQFF
CDR3nt: TGCAGTGCTAGAGGCCCGGGACTAGCGGCCCACAATGAGCAGTTCTTC

j_gene: TRBJ2-1
abundance: many
v_gene: TRBV18
d_gene: .
CDR3aa: CASSIGIRNNEQFF
CDR3nt: TGTGCCAGCTCAATCGGGATACGAAACAATGAGCAGTTCTTC

j_gene: TRBJ2-1
abundance: .
v_gene: TRBV15
d_gene: TRBD1
CDR3aa: CATSRGGTGFEQFF
CDR3nt: TGTGCCACCAGCAGAGGCGGGACAGGGTTTGAGCAGTTCTTC

j_gene: TRBJ1-1
abundance: .
v_gene: TRBV5-1
d_gene: TRBD1
CDR3aa: CASSPRQGTRNTEAFF
CDR3nt: TGCGCCAGCAGCCCCAGACAGGGTACCCGAAACACTGAAGCTTTCTTT

j_gene: TRBJ2-5
abundance: .
v_gene: TRBV4-1
d_gene: TRBD2
CDR3aa: CASSQDLVAGGRDNEQYF
CDR3nt: TGCGCCAGCAGCCAAGATTTGGTAGCGGGAGGTAGGGACAATGAGCAGTACTTC

j_gene: TRBJ2-7
abundance: .
v_gene: TRBV6-5
d_gene: .
CDR3aa: CASSRPGAVGYEQYF
CDR3nt: TGTGCCAGCAGCCGCCCCGGGGCAGTCGGCTACGAGCAGTACTTC

j_gene: TRBJ2-2
abundance: .
v_gene: TRBV7-9
d_gene: TRBD2
CDR3aa: CASSFGSGRITTGELFF
CDR3nt: TGTGCCAGCAGCTTCGGTAGCGGGCGGATTACCACCGGGGAGCTGTTTTTT

j_gene: TRBJ2-1
abundance: .
v_gene: TRBV9
d_gene: .
CDR3aa: CASSVVGIGDNEQFF
CDR3nt: TGTGCCAGCAGCGTAGTAGGGATAGGTGACAATGAGCAGTTCTTC

j_gene: TRBJ1-2
abundance: .
v_gene: TRBV4-1
d_gene: .
CDR3aa: CASSQGVTLGYGYTF
CDR3nt: TGCGCCAGCAGCCAAGGGGTGACCTTGGGCTATGGCTACACCTTC

j_gene: TRBJ2-1
abundance: .
v_gene: TRBV6-5
d_gene: .
CDR3aa: CASRPSGPPLLFF
CDR3nt: TGTGCCAGCCGACCATCCGGGCCCCCATTGCTGTTCTTC

j_gene: TRBJ1-5
abundance: few
v_gene: TRBV18
d_gene: .
CDR3aa: CASSPGRDQPQHF
CDR3nt: TGTGCCAGCTCACCCGGACGCGATCAGCCCCAGCATTTT

j_gene: TRBJ1-5
abundance: .
v_gene: TRBV6-6
d_gene: .
CDR3aa: CASRELLGNQPQHF
CDR3nt: TGTGCCAGCAGGGAGCTTTTGGGCAATCAGCCCCAGCATTTT

j_gene: TRBJ2-2
abundance: .
v_gene: TRBV11-2
d_gene: .
CDR3aa: CASSLCPQRNTGELFF
CDR3nt: TGTGCCAGCAGCTTATGTCCTCAGAGGAACACCGGGGAGCTGTTTTTT

j_gene: TRBJ1-2
abundance: .
v_gene: TRBV18
d_gene: .
CDR3aa: CASSLKGERGYGYTF
CDR3nt: TGTGCCAGCTCACTAAAAGGGGAGAGGGGCTATGGCTACACCTTC

j_gene: TRBJ2-7
abundance: .
v_gene: TRBV20-1
d_gene: TRBD2
CDR3aa: CSARVAGGLDNEQYF
CDR3nt: TGCAGTGCTAGAGTTGCGGGAGGGCTTGACAACGAGCAGTACTTC

j_gene: TRBJ2-1
abundance: .
v_gene: TRBV29-1
d_gene: .
CDR3aa: CSVDSAQSYNEQFF
CDR3nt: TGCAGCGTTGACTCCGCCCAATCCTACAATGAGCAGTTCTTC

j_gene: TRBJ1-1
abundance: .
v_gene: TRBV20-1
d_gene: .
CDR3aa: CSAREGSRTVEAFF
CDR3nt: TGCAGTGCTAGAGAGGGCTCTAGGACAGTCGAGGCTTTCTTT

j_gene: TRBJ2-5
abundance: .
v_gene: TRBV20-1
d_gene: TRBD2
CDR3aa: CSARAASGETQYF
CDR3nt: TGCAGTGCTAGAGCGGCTAGCGGAGAGACCCAGTACTTC

j_gene: TRBJ2-3
abundance: .
v_gene: TRBV4-2
d_gene: .
CDR3aa: CASSHDATDTQYF
CDR3nt: TGTGCCAGCAGCCATGATGCCACAGATACGCAGTATTTT

j_gene: TRBJ2-1
abundance: .
v_gene: TRBV5-4
d_gene: .
CDR3aa: CASSYPGDNNEQFF
CDR3nt: TGTGCCAGCAGCTACCCAGGAGATAATAATGAGCAGTTCTTC

j_gene: TRBJ2-5
abundance: few
v_gene: TRBV7-3
d_gene: TRBD2
CDR3aa: CASSLNPSGSRETQYF
CDR3nt: TGTGCCAGCAGCTTAAATCCCAGCGGGAGTCGAGAGACCCAGTACTTC

j_gene: TRBJ2-3
abundance: few
v_gene: TRBV12-3/TRBV12-4
d_gene: TRBD2
CDR3aa: CASSLSGAPSTDTQYF
CDR3nt: TGTGCCAGCAGTTTAAGCGGGGCCCCTAGCACAGATACGCAGTATTTT

j_gene: TRBJ2-5
abundance: .
v_gene: TRBV3-1
d_gene: TRBD2
CDR3aa: CASSPGKIAGETQYF
CDR3nt: TGTGCCAGCAGCCCTGGGAAAATAGCGGGAGAGACCCAGTACTTC

j_gene: TRBJ2-1
abundance: .
v_gene: TRBV11-2
d_gene: TRBD2
CDR3aa: CASSMRLADYNEQFF
CDR3nt: TGTGCCAGCAGCATGCGACTAGCGGATTACAATGAGCAGTTCTTC

j_gene: TRBJ2-7
abundance: few
v_gene: TRBV7-2
d_gene: .
CDR3aa: CASSTTRSYEQYF
CDR3nt: TGTGCCAGCAGCACCACTAGAAGCTACGAGCAGTACTTC

j_gene: TRBJ2-7
abundance: .
v_gene: TRBV7-6
d_gene: .
CDR3aa: CASSLVATLPREQYF
CDR3nt: TGTGCCAGCAGCTTAGTGGCCACGCTTCCTCGCGAGCAGTACTTC

j_gene: TRBJ1-1
abundance: few
v_gene: TRBV14
d_gene: TRBD1
CDR3aa: CASSPRLGQYTEAFF
CDR3nt: TGTGCCAGCAGCCCTAGGCTGGGACAGTACACTGAAGCTTTCTTT

j_gene: TRBJ2-7
abundance: few
v_gene: TRBV6-6
d_gene: .
CDR3aa: CASSHRVDGQYF
CDR3nt: TGTGCCAGCAGTCACCGGGTGGATGGGCAGTACTTC

j_gene: TRBJ2-2
abundance: .
v_gene: TRBV7-8
d_gene: TRBD2
CDR3aa: CASSLRASGRNTGELFF
CDR3nt: TGTGCCAGCAGCTTAAGGGCCAGCGGGAGGAACACCGGGGAGCTGTTTTTT

j_gene: TRBJ1-5
abundance: once
v_gene: TRBV28
d_gene: TRBD1
CDR3aa: CASSPRTGLGNQPQHF
CDR3nt: TGTGCCAGCAGTCCGAGGACAGGTCTGGGCAATCAGCCCCAGCATTTT

j_gene: TRBJ2-5
abundance: few
v_gene: TRBV28
d_gene: .
CDR3aa: CASSLPSWGQETQYF
CDR3nt: TGTGCCAGCAGTTTGCCTAGTTGGGGCCAAGAGACCCAGTACTTC

j_gene: TRBJ2-3
abundance: .
v_gene: TRBV11-2
d_gene: TRBD1
CDR3aa: CASSMDRGASDTQYF
CDR3nt: TGTGCCAGCAGCATGGACAGGGGAGCGTCAGATACGCAGTATTTT

j_gene: TRBJ1-5
abundance: few
v_gene: TRBV27
d_gene: .
CDR3aa: CASSLSGHSNQPQHF
CDR3nt: TGTGCCAGCAGTTTATCGGGACATAGCAATCAGCCCCAGCATTTT

j_gene: TRBJ2-7
abundance: .
v_gene: TRBV20-1
d_gene: TRBD2
CDR3aa: CSAGSGTSGVYEQYF
CDR3nt: TGCAGTGCTGGTTCCGGGACTAGCGGGGTTTACGAGCAGTACTTC

j_gene: TRBJ2-7
abundance: .
v_gene: TRBV27
d_gene: .
CDR3aa: CASSPAGRVAYEQYF
CDR3nt: TGTGCCAGCAGTCCCGCCGGGCGGGTGGCCTACGAGCAGTACTTC

j_gene: TRBJ2-7
abundance: .
v_gene: TRBV11-2
d_gene: .
CDR3aa: CASSTYSIPYEQYF
CDR3nt: TGTGCCAGCAGCACCTACTCGATCCCCTACGAGCAGTACTTC

j_gene: TRBJ2-2
abundance: .
v_gene: TRBV27
d_gene: TRBD2
CDR3aa: CASTFGKAGGVTGELFF
CDR3nt: TGTGCCAGCACCTTTGGAAAAGCGGGAGGTGTCACCGGGGAGCTGTTTTTT

j_gene: TRBJ2-5
abundance: .
v_gene: TRBV3-1
d_gene: .
CDR3aa: CASSQAYYNEQYF
CDR3nt: TGTGCCAGCAGCCAGGCATACTACAATGAGCAGTACTTC

j_gene: TRBJ2-1
abundance: many
v_gene: TRBV12-3/TRBV12-4
d_gene: TRBD2
CDR3aa: CASSLGLAGVDEQFF
CDR3nt: TGCGCCAGCAGCTTGGGTCTAGCGGGAGTCGATGAGCAGTTCTTC

j_gene: TRBJ1-4
abundance: .
v_gene: TRBV15
d_gene: .
CDR3aa: CATRGVNEKLFF
CDR3nt: TGTGCCACCAGGGGGGTTAATGAAAAACTGTTTTTT

j_gene: TRBJ2-7
abundance: .
v_gene: TRBV5-5
d_gene: .
CDR3aa: CASRTTTGPSEQYF
CDR3nt: TGTGCCAGCAGGACTACAACAGGGCCCTCCGAGCAGTACTTC

j_gene: TRBJ2-3
abundance: .
v_gene: TRBV7-2
d_gene: .
CDR3aa: CASSPIGTPDTQYF
CDR3nt: TGTGCCAGCAGCCCCATAGGGACCCCAGATACGCAGTATTTT

j_gene: TRBJ2-1
abundance: .
v_gene: TRBV29-1
d_gene: TRBD2
CDR3aa: CSVVPSGGEQFF
CDR3nt: TGCAGCGTTGTTCCTAGCGGTGGTGAGCAGTTCTTC

j_gene: TRBJ2-1
abundance: few
v_gene: TRBV5-1
d_gene: .
CDR3aa: CASSLAPRTPADQFF
CDR3nt: TGCGCCAGCAGCTTGGCCCCCCGAACGCCGGCCGATCAGTTCTTC

j_gene: TRBJ2-1
abundance: .
v_gene: TRBV7-6
d_gene: TRBD2
CDR3aa: CASSRTSGLYNEQFF
CDR3nt: TGTGCCAGCAGCCGTACTAGCGGCCTATACAATGAGCAGTTCTTC

j_gene: TRBJ1-5
abundance: few
v_gene: TRBV5-1
d_gene: TRBD1
CDR3aa: CASSFDRVRQPQHF
CDR3nt: TGCGCCAGCAGCTTTGACAGGGTCCGTCAGCCCCAGCATTTT

j_gene: TRBJ2-7
abundance: many
v_gene: TRBV28
d_gene: TRBD2
CDR3aa: CASSPRPGGRGYEQYF
CDR3nt: TGTGCCAGCAGTCCACGTCCAGGCGGGAGGGGATACGAGCAGTACTTC

j_gene: TRBJ2-7
abundance: .
v_gene: TRBV4-2
d_gene: .
CDR3aa: CASSQDFALTGYEQYF
CDR3nt: TGTGCCAGCAGCCAAGATTTTGCACTAACGGGCTACGAGCAGTACTTC

j_gene: TRBJ2-1
abundance: few
v_gene: TRBV7-8
d_gene: TRBD2
CDR3aa: CASSSPSGRAFNEQFF
CDR3nt: TGTGCCAGCAGCTCCCCGAGCGGGAGGGCCTTCAATGAGCAGTTCTTC

j_gene: TRBJ1-1
abundance: .
v_gene: TRBV9
d_gene: .
CDR3aa: CASSPGGPSEAFF
CDR3nt: TGTGCCAGCAGCCCAGGAGGGCCATCTGAAGCTTTCTTT

j_gene: TRBJ2-1
abundance: .
v_gene: TRBV27
d_gene: TRBD1
CDR3aa: CASSFSGTAQFF
CDR3nt: TGTGCCAGCAGTTTTTCCGGGACAGCGCAGTTCTTC

j_gene: TRBJ1-5
abundance: .
v_gene: TRBV25-1
d_gene: .
CDR3aa: CATAGANQPQHF
CDR3nt: TGTGCCACCGCGGGGGCGAACCAGCCCCAGCATTTT

j_gene: TRBJ1-4
abundance: .
v_gene: TRBV6-6
d_gene: .
CDR3aa: CASSYGETLSEKLFF
CDR3nt: TGTGCCAGCAGTTATGGGGAGACATTATCCGAAAAACTGTTTTTT

j_gene: TRBJ2-1
abundance: few
v_gene: TRBV3-1
d_gene: TRBD1
CDR3aa: CASSRQGGGNEQFF
CDR3nt: TGTGCCAGCAGCAGACAGGGGGGCGGGAATGAGCAGTTCTTC

j_gene: TRBJ2-5
abundance: many
v_gene: TRBV2
d_gene: .
CDR3aa: CASSAGSQETQYF
CDR3nt: TGTGCCAGCAGTGCAGGAAGCCAAGAGACCCAGTACTTC